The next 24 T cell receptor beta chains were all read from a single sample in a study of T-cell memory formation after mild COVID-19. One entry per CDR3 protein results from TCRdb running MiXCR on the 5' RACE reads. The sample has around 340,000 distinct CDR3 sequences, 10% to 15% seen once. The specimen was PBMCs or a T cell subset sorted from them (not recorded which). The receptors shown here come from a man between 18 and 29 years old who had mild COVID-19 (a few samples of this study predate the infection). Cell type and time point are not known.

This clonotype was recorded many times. The chain's CDR3 is CASSRSDSSEQYV. The CDR3 nucleotides read TGTGCCAGCTCAAGATCGGACAGTTCCGAGCAGTACGTC. V usage is TRBV18 and J usage is TRBJ2-7, with a possible D match to TRBD1 (6 bases). Trimming stripped 5 bases from V and 6 bases from J, with 14 bases between. Germline V gene data show CDR1 as KGHSH and CDR2 as LQKENI. This CDR3 spans 13 amino acids.

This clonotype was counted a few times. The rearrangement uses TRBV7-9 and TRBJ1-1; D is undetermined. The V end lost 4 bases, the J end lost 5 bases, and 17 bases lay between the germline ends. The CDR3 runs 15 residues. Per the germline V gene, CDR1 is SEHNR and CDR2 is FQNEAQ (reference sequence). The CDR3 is CASSSGLGGTTEAFF. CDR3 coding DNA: TGTGCCAGCAGCTCGGGTCTGGGAGGAACTACTGAAGCTTTCTTT.

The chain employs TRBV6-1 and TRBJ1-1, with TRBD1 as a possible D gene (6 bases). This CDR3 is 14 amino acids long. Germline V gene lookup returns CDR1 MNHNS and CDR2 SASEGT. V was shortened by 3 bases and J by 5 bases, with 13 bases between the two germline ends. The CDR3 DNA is TGTGCCAGCAGTGACGGGGGCGCAGGGACTGAAGCTTTCTTT. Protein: CASSDGGAGTEAFF.

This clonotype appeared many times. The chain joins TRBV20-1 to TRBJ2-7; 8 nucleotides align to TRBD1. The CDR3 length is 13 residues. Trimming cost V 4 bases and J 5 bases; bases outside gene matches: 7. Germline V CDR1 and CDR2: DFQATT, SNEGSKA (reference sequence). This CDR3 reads CSAKGQGLDEQYV. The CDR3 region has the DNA TGCAGTGCTAAAGGACAGGGCCTAGACGAGCAGTACGTC.

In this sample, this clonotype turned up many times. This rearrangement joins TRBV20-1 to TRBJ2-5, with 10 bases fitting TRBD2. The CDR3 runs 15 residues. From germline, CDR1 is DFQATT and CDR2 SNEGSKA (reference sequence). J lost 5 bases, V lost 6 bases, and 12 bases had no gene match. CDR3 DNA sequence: TGCAGTGCGTACCCCCCTAGCGGGGGCTCGGAGACCCAGTACTTC. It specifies CSAYPPSGGSETQYF.

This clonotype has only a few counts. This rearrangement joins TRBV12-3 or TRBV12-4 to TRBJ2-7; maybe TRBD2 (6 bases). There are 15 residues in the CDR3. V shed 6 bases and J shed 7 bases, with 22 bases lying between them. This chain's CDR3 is CASSRGTPLILEQYV. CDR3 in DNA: TGTGCCAGCAGCCGCGGGACCCCCCTAATTTTAGAGCAGTACGTC.

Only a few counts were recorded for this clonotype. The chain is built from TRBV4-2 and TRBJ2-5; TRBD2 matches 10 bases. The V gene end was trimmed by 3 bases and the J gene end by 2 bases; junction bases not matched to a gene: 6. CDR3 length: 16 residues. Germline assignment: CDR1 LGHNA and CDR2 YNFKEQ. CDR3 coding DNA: TGTGCCAGCAGCCAGCAGCTAGCGGGGGTACAAGAGACCCAGTACTTC. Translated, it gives CASSQQLAGVQETQYF.

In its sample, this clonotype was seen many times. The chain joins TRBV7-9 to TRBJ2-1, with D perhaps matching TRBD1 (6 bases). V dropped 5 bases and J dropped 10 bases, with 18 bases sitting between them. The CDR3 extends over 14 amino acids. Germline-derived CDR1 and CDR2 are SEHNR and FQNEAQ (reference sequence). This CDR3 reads CASSPSKGVGEQFF. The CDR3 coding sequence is TGTGCCAGCAGCCCAAGCAAGGGGGTTGGCGAGCAGTTCTTC. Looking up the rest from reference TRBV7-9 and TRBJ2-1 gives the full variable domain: DTGVSQNPRHKITKRGQNVTFRCDPISEHNRLYWYRQTLGQGPEFLTYFQNEAQLEKSRLLSDRFSAERPKGSFSTLEIQRTEQGDSAMYLCASSPSKGVGEQFFGPGTRLTVL.

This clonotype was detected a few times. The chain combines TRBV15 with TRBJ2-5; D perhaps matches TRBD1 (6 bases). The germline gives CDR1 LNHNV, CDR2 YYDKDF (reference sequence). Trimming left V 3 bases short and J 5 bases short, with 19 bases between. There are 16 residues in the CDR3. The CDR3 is CATSSQAGELGETQYF. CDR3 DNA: TGTGCCACCAGCAGCCAAGCAGGGGAGCTGGGGGAGACCCAGTACTTC. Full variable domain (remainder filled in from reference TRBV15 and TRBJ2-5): DAMVIQNPRYQVTQFGKPVTLSCSQTLNHNVMYWYQQKSSQAPKLLFHYYDKDFNNEADTPDNFQSRRPNTSFCFLDIRSPGLGDTAMYLCATSSQAGELGETQYFGPGTRLLVL.

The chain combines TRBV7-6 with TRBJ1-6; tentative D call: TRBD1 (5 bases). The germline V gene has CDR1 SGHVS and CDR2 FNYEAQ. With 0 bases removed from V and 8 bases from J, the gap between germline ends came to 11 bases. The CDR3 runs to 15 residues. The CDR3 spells CASSLARGGDSPLHF. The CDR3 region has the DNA TGTGCCAGCAGCTTAGCGCGGGGGGGTGATTCACCCCTCCACTTT.

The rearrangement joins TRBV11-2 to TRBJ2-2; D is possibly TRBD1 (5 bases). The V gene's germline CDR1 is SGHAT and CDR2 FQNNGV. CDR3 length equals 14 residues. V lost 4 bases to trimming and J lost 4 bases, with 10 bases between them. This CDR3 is CASSSPRGTGELFF. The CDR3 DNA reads TGTGCCAGCAGCTCCCCAAGGGGCACCGGGGAGCTGTTTTTT. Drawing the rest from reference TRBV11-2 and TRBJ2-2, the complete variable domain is EAGVAQSPRYKIIEKRQSVAFWCNPISGHATLYWYQQILGQGPKLLIQFQNNGVVDDSQLPKDRFSAERLKGVDSTLKIQPAKLEDSAVYLCASSSPRGTGELFFGEGSRLTVL.

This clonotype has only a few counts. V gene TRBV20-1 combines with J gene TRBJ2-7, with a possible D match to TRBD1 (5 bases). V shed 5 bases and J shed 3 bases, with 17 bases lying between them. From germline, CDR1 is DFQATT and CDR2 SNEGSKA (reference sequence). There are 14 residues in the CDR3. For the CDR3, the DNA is TGCAGTGCTGAGGACATATTCGGAATCTACGAGCAGTACGTC. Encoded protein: CSAEDIFGIYEQYV.

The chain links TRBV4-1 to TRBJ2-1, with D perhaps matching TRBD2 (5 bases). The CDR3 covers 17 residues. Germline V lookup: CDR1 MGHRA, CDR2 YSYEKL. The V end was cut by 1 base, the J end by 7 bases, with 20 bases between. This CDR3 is CASSQASLRTGKNEQFF. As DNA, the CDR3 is TGCGCCAGCAGCCAAGCTTCACTCCGGACTGGGAAGAATGAGCAGTTCTTC.

The CDR3 region is CASSLRDNGNSPLHF. For the CDR3, the DNA is TGTGCCAGCAGCCTCCGGGACAACGGGAATTCACCCCTCCACTTT. V is TRBV6-6 and J is TRBJ1-6; D possibly corresponds to TRBD1 (6 bases). The CDR3 covers 15 residues. Germline CDR1 reads MNHNY; CDR2 reads SVGAGI (reference sequence). V dropped 6 bases and J dropped 7 bases, with 16 bases sitting between them.

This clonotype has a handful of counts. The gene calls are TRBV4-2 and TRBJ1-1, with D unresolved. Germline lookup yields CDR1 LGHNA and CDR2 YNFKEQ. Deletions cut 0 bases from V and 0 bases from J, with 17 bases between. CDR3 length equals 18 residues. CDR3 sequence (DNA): TGTGCCAGCAGCCAAGATATCCCTCAACTGCCGCTGAACACTGAAGCTTTCTTT. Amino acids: CASSQDIPQLPLNTEAFF.

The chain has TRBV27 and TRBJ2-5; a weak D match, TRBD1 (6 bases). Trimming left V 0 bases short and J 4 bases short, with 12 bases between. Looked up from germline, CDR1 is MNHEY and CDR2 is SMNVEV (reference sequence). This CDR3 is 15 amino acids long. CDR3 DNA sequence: TGTGCCAGCAGTTTATCGCAGGGGCGCAGAGAGACCCAGTACTTC. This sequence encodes CASSLSQGRRETQYF.

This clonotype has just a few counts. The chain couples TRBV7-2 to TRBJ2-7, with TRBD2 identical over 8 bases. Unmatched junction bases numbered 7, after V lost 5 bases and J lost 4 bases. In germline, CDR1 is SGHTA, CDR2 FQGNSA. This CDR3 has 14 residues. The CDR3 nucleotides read TGTGCCAGCAGCCCATTTGGCGGGGGGTACGAGCAGTACTTC. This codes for CASSPFGGGYEQYF.

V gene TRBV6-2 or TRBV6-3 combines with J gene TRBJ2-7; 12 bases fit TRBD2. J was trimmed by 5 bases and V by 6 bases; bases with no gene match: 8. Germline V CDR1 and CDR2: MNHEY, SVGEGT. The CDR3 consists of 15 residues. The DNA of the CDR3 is TGTGCCAGCAGAAACCAACTAGCGGGGGGTCACGAGCAGTACTTC. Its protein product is CASRNQLAGGHEQYF.

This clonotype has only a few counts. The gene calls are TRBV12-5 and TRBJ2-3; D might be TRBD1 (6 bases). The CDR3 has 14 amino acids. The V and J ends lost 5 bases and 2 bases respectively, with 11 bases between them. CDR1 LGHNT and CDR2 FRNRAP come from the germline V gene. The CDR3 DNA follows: TGTGCTAGTGGTCAGGACAGCTTCACAGATACGCAGTATTTT. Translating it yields CASGQDSFTDTQYF.

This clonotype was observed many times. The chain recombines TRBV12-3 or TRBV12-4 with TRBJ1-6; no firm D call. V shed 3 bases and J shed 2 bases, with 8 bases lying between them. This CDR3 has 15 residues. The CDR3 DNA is TGTGCCAGCAGTTTCTGGGAAGCCTATAATTCACCCCTCCACTTT. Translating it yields CASSFWEAYNSPLHF.

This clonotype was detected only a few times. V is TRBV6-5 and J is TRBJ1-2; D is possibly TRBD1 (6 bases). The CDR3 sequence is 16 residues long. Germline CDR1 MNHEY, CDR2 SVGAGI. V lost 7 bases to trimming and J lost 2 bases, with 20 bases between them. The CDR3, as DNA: TGTGCCAGCAAACTGGGTCAGACAGGATACAACTATGGCTACACCTTC. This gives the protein CASKLGQTGYNYGYTF.

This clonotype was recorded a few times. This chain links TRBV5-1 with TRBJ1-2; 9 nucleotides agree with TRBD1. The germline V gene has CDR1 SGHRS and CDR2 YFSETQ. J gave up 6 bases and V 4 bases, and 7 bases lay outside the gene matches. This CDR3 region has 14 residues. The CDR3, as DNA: TGCGCCAGCAGCCCCGGACAGGGGTGGGATGGCTACACCTTC. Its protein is CASSPGQGWDGYTF.

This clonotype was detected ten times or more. The DNA of the CDR3 is TGCGCCAGCAGCATAAATGAAAAACTGTTTTTT. This sequence encodes CASSINEKLFF. The chain employs TRBV4-3 and TRBJ1-4; D call uncertain. CDR3 length: 11 residues. Germline CDR1 LGHNA, CDR2 YSLEER. V was pared by 5 bases and J by 5 bases, with 3 bases between.

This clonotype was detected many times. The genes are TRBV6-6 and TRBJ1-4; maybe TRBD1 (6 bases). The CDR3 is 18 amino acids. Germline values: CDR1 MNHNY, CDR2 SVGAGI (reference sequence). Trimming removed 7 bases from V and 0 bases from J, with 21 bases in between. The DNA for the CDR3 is TGTGCCAGCACTCCGTGGGGGCACCTAGTTGCAACTAATGAAAAACTGTTTTTT. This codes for CASTPWGHLVATNEKLFF.